This T cell receptor beta chain was captured in a study of OX40 agonist ivuxolimab in advanced cancers. The study, taken as a whole, reports: CD8+ T cells (on average) carried more expanded clones than CD4+ T cells. There was clonal expansion of CD4+ and CD8+ blood T cells by week 6 at 0.1 to 3.0 mg/kg.

Patients were ruled out by autoimmune disease history or systemic immunosuppression. Clones were read by immunoSEQ multiplex PCR, and TCRdb kept only the in-frame ones, dropping some. The table shows 70,000 to 80,000 clones, with about 93% occurring only once. A note on this clone: The antigen remains undetermined.

Source: CD4+ or CD8+ T cells sorted from blood, taken in a trial of the OX40 agonist ivuxolimab. The origin of this receptor is an adult with an advanced solid tumor such as melanoma, head and neck, liver or kidney cancer.

Written as DNA, the CDR3 is TGTGCCAGCAGCCCAGGGACTAGCGGTAGCACAGATACGCAGTATTTT. This encodes CASSPGTSGSTDTQYF. V is TRBV5-6 and J is TRBJ2-3; TRBD2 agrees at 11 bases. CDR1 is SGHDT and CDR2 is YYEEEE in the germline V gene. There are 16 residues in the CDR3. V lost 4 bases to trimming and J lost 0 bases; unmatched junction nucleotides: 4.